The 27 T cell receptor beta chains in this list originate from one sample, sequenced in a study of vaccination effects on CD4 cells after COVID-19. Here immunoSEQ multiplex PCR was the method, and the copy in TCRdb shows in-frame clones only, minus some. The table lists 71,000 or so clones, roughly 78% of them singletons, with roughly 3.9% in the top ten. For these receptors, no antigen is known. ViraFEST assay sequencing came after antigen-specific CD4+ T cells were expanded with viral peptide pools. Having been cultured for around nine days, the cells underwent CD4+ T cell isolation. The vaccine recipients had no prior SARS-CoV-2 infection, with negative nucleocapsid antibodies. The sample was CD4+ T cells from PBMCs cultured with HCoV-OC43 spike peptides, taken before COVID-19 vaccination. Regarding subset: HCoV-OC43 spike overlapping peptide pool stimulation. The receptors stem from a human donor who received a COVID-19 vaccine.

This chain joins TRBV19 and TRBJ2-2, with 7 bases lining up with TRBD2. In germline, CDR1 is LNHDA, CDR2 SQIVND (reference sequence). V lost 5 bases to trimming and J lost 0 bases; unmatched junction nucleotides: 3. This CDR3 contains 15 residues. Written as DNA, the CDR3 is TGTGCCAGTAGTGTGGGACTATCGAACACCGGGGAGCTGTTTTTT. Translation: CASSVGLSNTGELFF. The whole variable domain, filled in from reference TRBV19 and TRBJ2-2, reads DGGITQSPKYLFRKEGQNVTLSCEQNLNHDAMYWYRQDPGQGLRLIYYSQIVNDFQKGDIAEGYSVSREKKESFPLTVTSAQKNPTAFYLCASSVGLSNTGELFFGEGSRLTVL.

This clone was detected a few times. The chain uses TRBV5-1 and TRBJ2-6, with no clear D. CDR3 length: 14 residues. From germline, CDR1 is SGHRS and CDR2 YFSETQ. The V end was cut by 4 bases, the J end by 1 base, with 6 bases between. The CDR3 loop reads CASSPPSGANVLTF. CDR3 sequence (DNA): TGCGCCAGCAGCCCCCCGTCTGGGGCCAACGTCCTGACTTTC.

Here the CDR3 DNA reads TGTGCCAGCAGCTTAGGGCAAAGGGAGGCCGAGCAGTACGTC. Its protein product is CASSLGQREAEQYV. The V and J genes are TRBV7-3 and TRBJ2-7; D is possibly TRBD2 (6 bases). V was cut by 2 bases and J by 6 bases, with 14 bases left in between. Germline CDR1 SGHTA, CDR2 FQGTGA. CDR3 length: 14 amino acids.

Here the CDR3 reads CASSSGRGGRAFF. CDR3 nucleotide sequence: TGTGCCAGCAGCTCCGGGAGGGGGGGTCGGGCTTTCTTT. The rearrangement uses TRBV7-3 and TRBJ1-1; a possible D gene is TRBD1 (6 bases). Germline V gene lookup returns CDR1 SGHTA and CDR2 FQGTGA. With 4 bases removed from V and 11 bases from J, the gap between germline ends came to 17 bases. The CDR3 consists of 13 residues.

The V and J genes are TRBV4-3 and TRBJ2-3; no firm D call. CDR3 length equals 15 residues. Per germline, CDR1 LGHNA and CDR2 YSLEER. The V and J ends lost 0 bases and 3 bases respectively, with 10 bases between them. CDR3 region: CASSQEAQRTDTQYF. Written as DNA, the CDR3 is TGCGCCAGCAGCCAAGAGGCACAGAGAACAGATACGCAGTATTTT.

In this sample, this clone turned up a few times. The chain carries TRBV5-1 and TRBJ1-4, with a tentative D call TRBD1 (6 bases). V gave up 3 bases and J gave up 0 bases, with 12 bases separating them. This CDR3 spans 16 amino acids. Germline-derived CDR1 and CDR2 are SGHRS and YFSETQ. CDR3 DNA sequence: TGCGCCAGCAGCTCCGGGGGCTCTGCAACTAATGAAAAACTGTTTTTT. Protein: CASSSGGSATNEKLFF.

The J gene is TRBJ2-7, the V gene TRBV5-6, with TRBD2 matching 7 bases. The germline V gene encodes CDR1 SGHDT and CDR2 YYEEEE. This CDR3 is built from 15 residues. Trimming removed 0 bases from V and 6 bases from J; junction bases left unmatched: 9. CDR3 sequence: CASSLARTSILEQYV. DNA of the CDR3: TGTGCCAGCAGCTTGGCAAGGACTAGTATTCTCGAGCAGTACGTC.

This clone was seen only a few times. This rearrangement joins TRBV2 to TRBJ1-2; D is perhaps TRBD1 (6 bases). Trimming shortened V by 6 bases and J by 4 bases, and 21 bases separated the two germline ends. Germline V gene sequence: CDR1 SNHLY, CDR2 FYNNEI. The CDR3 covers 16 residues. CDR3: CASSPRGQGGLYGYTF. The DNA of the CDR3 is TGTGCCAGCAGCCCCCGGGGGCAGGGAGGACTCTATGGCTACACCTTC.

The chain combines TRBV5-1 with TRBJ2-3; tentative D call: TRBD2 (7 bases). CDR1 and CDR2 (germline): SGHRS, YFSETQ. This CDR3 comprises 15 residues. With 2 bases removed from V and 3 bases from J, the gap between germline ends came to 13 bases. The CDR3 reads CASSLRRGGTDTQYF. DNA of the CDR3: TGCGCCAGCAGCTTAAGGAGGGGGGGAACAGATACGCAGTATTTT.

In this sample, this clone turned up a few times. The chain carries TRBV5-1 and TRBJ1-2; 10 bases map to TRBD1. J was trimmed by 8 bases and V by 2 bases; bases with no gene match: 9. Germline V lookup: CDR1 SGHRS, CDR2 YFSETQ. The CDR3 covers 15 residues. The CDR3 DNA follows: TGCGCCAGCAGCTTAGGGGACAGGGGACCGGGGGGCTACACCTTC. It translates to CASSLGDRGPGGYTF.

This clone was found a few times. The chain joins TRBV7-9 to TRBJ2-2, with a weak D call TRBD2 (6 bases). V dropped 6 bases and J dropped 4 bases, with 12 bases sitting between them. The germline gives CDR1 SEHNR, CDR2 FQNEAQ (reference sequence). The CDR3 contains 14 residues. The CDR3 loop reads CASRGSGFTGELFF. The CDR3 coding sequence is TGTGCCAGCAGAGGAAGCGGGTTCACCGGGGAGCTGTTTTTT.

The chain uses TRBV10-3 and TRBJ2-3, with 7 bases lining up with TRBD2. The CDR3 extends over 15 amino acids. V shed 6 bases and J 0 bases; nucleotides not matched to a gene: 6. Germline assignment: CDR1 ENHRY and CDR2 SYGVKD. The CDR3 spells CAIRGTIPSTDTQYF. The CDR3 DNA reads as TGTGCCATCAGAGGGACTATCCCTAGCACAGATACGCAGTATTTT.

The chain is built from TRBV27 and TRBJ2-5; possible D gene TRBD2, 5 bases. This CDR3 has 14 amino acids. Trimming pared 4 bases from V and 4 bases from J, leaving 13 bases between. Germline V CDR1 and CDR2: MNHEY, SMNVEV (reference sequence). CDR3 sequence (DNA): TGTGCCAGCAGTTACCTCGGGGAGCGAGAGACCCAGTACTTC. It is translated as CASSYLGERETQYF.

The chain has TRBV6-2 or TRBV6-3 and TRBJ2-7; perhaps D is TRBD1 or TRBD2 (5 bases each). The CDR3 is 18 amino acids. V lost 0 bases and J lost 2, with 20 bases in between. Per the germline V gene, CDR1 is MNHEY and CDR2 is SVGEGT. This CDR3 is CASSYSSRGVRGTYEQYV. CDR3 sequence (DNA): TGTGCCAGCAGTTACTCGTCTCGGGGTGTTAGGGGAACCTACGAGCAGTACGTC.

This clone showed up just a few times. The V call is TRBV3-1 (or the pseudogene TRBV3-2), the J call TRBJ2-3; weak D call: TRBD1 (6 bases). This CDR3 comprises 14 residues. Germline lookup yields CDR1 LGHDT and CDR2 YNNKEL (reference sequence). The germline V and J ends were trimmed by 6 bases and 6 bases, with 16 bases remaining between them. Here the CDR3 reads CASRPTGARDTQYF. CDR3 sequence (DNA): TGTGCCAGCAGGCCGACAGGAGCTAGGGATACGCAGTATTTT.

The V call is TRBV2, the J call TRBJ1-3; D gene uncertain. This CDR3 is built from 15 residues. Germline CDR1 is SNHLY and CDR2 is FYNNEI. With 6 bases removed from V and 0 bases from J, the gap between germline ends came to 12 bases. This CDR3 reads CASSLEGLSGNTIYF. DNA of the CDR3: TGTGCCAGCAGCCTGGAGGGCCTCTCTGGAAACACCATATATTTT.

The V and J genes are TRBV24-1 and TRBJ2-3, with 7 nucleotides matching TRBD1. This CDR3 contains 17 residues. Trimming removed 4 bases from V and 3 bases from J; junction bases left unmatched: 12. CDR1 and CDR2 (germline): KGHDR, SFDVKD. CDR3 nucleotide sequence: TGTGCCACCAGTGACCCAACCCCGGGACAGAATACAGATACGCAGTATTTT. This sequence encodes CATSDPTPGQNTDTQYF.

The J gene is TRBJ1-2, the V gene TRBV5-1; D is possibly TRBD1 (6 bases). V lost 2 bases, J lost 6 bases, and 14 bases lay in between. Germline CDR1 and CDR2: SGHRS and YFSETQ. CDR3 length: 14 residues. The chain's CDR3 is CASSFTGIVDGYTF. The CDR3 DNA reads TGCGCCAGCAGCTTTACAGGGATTGTAGATGGCTACACCTTC.

The genes are TRBV24-1 and TRBJ2-5; D may be TRBD1 (6 bases). The CDR3 consists of 15 residues. Germline V lookup: CDR1 KGHDR, CDR2 SFDVKD. V gave up 3 bases and J gave up 1 base, with 11 bases separating them. CDR3 protein: CATSDQGRGQETQYF. CDR3 nucleotide sequence: TGTGCCACCAGTGATCAGGGCAGGGGCCAAGAGACCCAGTACTTC.

Only one count was recorded for this clone. The chain couples TRBV30 to TRBJ1-2, with D possibly being TRBD1 (6 bases). The CDR3 extends over 12 amino acids. Trimming took off 4 bases at V and 12 bases at J, with 18 bases between the two ends. Germline V gene sequence: CDR1 GTSNPN, CDR2 SVGIG (reference sequence). CDR3 loop: CAWNLSGQRNTF. The DNA for the CDR3 is TGTGCCTGGAACCTTTCTGGACAGCGTAACACCTTC.

The chain uses TRBV7-9 and TRBJ2-5; D is perhaps TRBD1 or TRBD2 (5 bases each). V lost 4 bases and J 5 bases, leaving 8 bases between the germline ends. Per the germline V gene, CDR1 is SEHNR and CDR2 is FQNEAQ (reference sequence). The CDR3 has 12 amino acids. For the CDR3, the DNA is TGTGCCAGCAGCTCTGAGGGGGAGACCCAGTACTTC. The encoded protein is CASSSEGETQYF.

This clone has just a few counts. The chain carries TRBV12-3 or TRBV12-4 and TRBJ1-2; D is unresolved. V was cut by 6 bases and J by 8 bases, with 16 bases left in between. CDR3 size: 13 residues. The CDR3 reads CASRFASASGYTF. In DNA form, the CDR3 reads TGTGCCAGCAGATTTGCTAGCGCTAGCGGCTACACCTTC.

This sequence joins TRBV30 and TRBJ2-5; 12 nucleotides match TRBD1. In germline, CDR1 is GTSNPN, CDR2 SVGIG (reference sequence). Trimming took 3 bases from V and 2 from J; bases not matched to a gene: 1. The CDR3 consists of 14 residues. The CDR3 is CAWRGQGAQETQYF. The CDR3 DNA follows: TGTGCCTGGAGGGGACAGGGGGCACAAGAGACCCAGTACTTC.

The genes are TRBV29-1 and TRBJ1-2, with 9 positions matching TRBD1. The CDR3 has 13 amino acids. V lost 7 bases and J lost 2; bases outside the gene matches: 5. Germline V gene data show CDR1 as SQVTM and CDR2 as ANQGSEA. For the CDR3, the DNA is TGCAGCGGCTTGGGACAGGGCAACTATGGCTACACCTTC. It specifies CSGLGQGNYGYTF.

The chain couples TRBV5-4 to TRBJ2-2; a possible D gene is TRBD1 (6 bases). CDR1 is SGHNT and CDR2 is YYREEE in the germline V gene (reference sequence). The CDR3 is made up of 16 amino acids. Deletions cut 4 bases from V and 1 base from J, with 14 bases between. CDR3 loop: CASSPGQPQNTGELFF. CDR3 in DNA: TGTGCCAGCAGCCCTGGACAGCCGCAGAACACCGGGGAGCTGTTTTTT.

The J gene is TRBJ2-7, the V gene TRBV23-1; D remains unclear. TRBV23-1 is an open reading frame, and its role is uncertain. The CDR3 has 9 amino acids. Trimming took 11 bases from V and 4 from J, leaving 6 bases between them. The CDR3 sequence: CAGSYEQYV. DNA for the CDR3: TGCGCCGGGTCGTACGAGCAGTACGTC.

The V and J genes are TRBV2 and TRBJ1-4; no clear D gene. Germline CDR1 reads SNHLY; CDR2 reads FYNNEI. The CDR3 is 14 residues long. V was cut by 6 bases and J by 10 bases, with 18 bases left in between. The chain's CDR3 is CASSQDGVVSKLFF. CDR3 coding DNA: TGTGCCAGCAGCCAGGACGGGGTAGTTTCAAAACTGTTTTTT.